This T cell receptor beta chain was obtained from a study of blood T cell repertoires in COVID-19. Study summary: Spain, Italy and the United States supplied samples that represented acute and convalescent COVID-19. PBMCs, B-cell-depleted T cells, or T cells were the source of the cDNA or gDNA that made up the material.

Authors' data handling: Estimates of nucleated cell counts were drawn from the amplification of reference gene primers. Measured with immunoSEQ multiplex PCR; TCRdb has only the in-frame clones, and not every one. That table gives V, J and clone size, and the DNA gave D and trimming. Here the sample spans under 130,000 clones, roughly four fifths being singletons. Input material: peripheral blood. The sequence came from a woman aged 65 to 85 with acute or convalescent COVID-19.

This CDR3 reads CARSLPAGNQPQHF. The DNA of the CDR3 is TGTGCCAGAAGCTTGCCCGCAGGGAATCAGCCCCAGCATTTT. This chain connects TRBV5-3 to TRBJ1-5; a possible D gene is TRBD1 (5 bases). TRBV5-3 is an ORF for which the function is uncertain. V lost 1 base and J 4 bases, leaving 9 bases between the germline ends. The CDR3 spans 14 residues.